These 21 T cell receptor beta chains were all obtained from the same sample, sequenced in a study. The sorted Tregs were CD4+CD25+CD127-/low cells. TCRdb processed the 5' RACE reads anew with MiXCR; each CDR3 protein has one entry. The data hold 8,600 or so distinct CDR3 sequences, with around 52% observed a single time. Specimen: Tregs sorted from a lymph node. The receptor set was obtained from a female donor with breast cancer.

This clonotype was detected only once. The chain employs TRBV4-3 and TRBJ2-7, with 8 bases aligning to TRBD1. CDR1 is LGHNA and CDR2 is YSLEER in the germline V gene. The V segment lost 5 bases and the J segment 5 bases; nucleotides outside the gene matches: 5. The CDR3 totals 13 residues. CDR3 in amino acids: CASSSRGRDEQYF. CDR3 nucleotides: TGCGCCAGCAGCTCCAGGGGGCGGGACGAGCAGTACTTC.

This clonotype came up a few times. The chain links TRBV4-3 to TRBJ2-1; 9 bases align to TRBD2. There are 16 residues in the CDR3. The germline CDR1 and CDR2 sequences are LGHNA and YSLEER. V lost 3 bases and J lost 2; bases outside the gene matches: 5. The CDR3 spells CASSHLTSGAYNEQFF. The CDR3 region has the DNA TGCGCCAGCAGCCACCTGACTAGCGGAGCCTACAATGAGCAGTTCTTC.

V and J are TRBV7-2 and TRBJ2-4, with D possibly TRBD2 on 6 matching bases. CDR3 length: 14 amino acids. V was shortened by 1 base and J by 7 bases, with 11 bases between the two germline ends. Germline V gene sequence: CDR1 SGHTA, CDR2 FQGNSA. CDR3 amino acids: CASSLGGRGNIQYF. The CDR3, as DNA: TGTGCCAGCAGCTTAGGGGGCCGGGGGAACATTCAGTACTTC.

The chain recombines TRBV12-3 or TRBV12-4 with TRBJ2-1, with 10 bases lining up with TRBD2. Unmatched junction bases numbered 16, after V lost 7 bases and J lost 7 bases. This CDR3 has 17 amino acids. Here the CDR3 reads CASIPHSLAGTVNEQFF. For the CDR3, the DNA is TGTGCCAGCATCCCCCATTCACTAGCGGGAACTGTTAATGAGCAGTTCTTC.

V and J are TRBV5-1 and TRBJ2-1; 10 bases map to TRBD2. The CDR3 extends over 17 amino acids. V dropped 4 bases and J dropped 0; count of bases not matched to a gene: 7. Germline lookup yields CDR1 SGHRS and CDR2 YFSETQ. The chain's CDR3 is CASSLPSSGGSYNEQFF. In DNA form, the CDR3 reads TGCGCCAGCAGCCTCCCCTCTAGCGGGGGCTCCTACAATGAGCAGTTCTTC.

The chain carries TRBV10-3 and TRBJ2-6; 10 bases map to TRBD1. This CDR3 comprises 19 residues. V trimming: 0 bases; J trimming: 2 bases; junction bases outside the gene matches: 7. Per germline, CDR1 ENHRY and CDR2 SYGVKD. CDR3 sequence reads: CAISESPQTGGTGANVLTF. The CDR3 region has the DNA TGTGCCATCAGTGAGTCCCCTCAGACAGGGGGCACTGGGGCCAACGTCCTGACTTTC.

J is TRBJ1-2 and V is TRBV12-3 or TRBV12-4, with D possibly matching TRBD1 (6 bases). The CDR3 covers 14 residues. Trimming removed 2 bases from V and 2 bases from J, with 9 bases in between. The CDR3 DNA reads TGTGCCAGCAGTTTACGGGGGGGCAACTATGGCTACACCTTC. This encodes CASSLRGGNYGYTF.

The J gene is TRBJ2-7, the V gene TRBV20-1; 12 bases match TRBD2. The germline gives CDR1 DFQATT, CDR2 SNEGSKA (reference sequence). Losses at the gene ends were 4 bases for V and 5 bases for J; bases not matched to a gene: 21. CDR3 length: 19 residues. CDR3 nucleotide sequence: TGCAGTGCTACTCCCGGACTAGCGGGAACCCTCTCTCGGATCCACGAGCAGTACTTC. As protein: CSATPGLAGTLSRIHEQYF.

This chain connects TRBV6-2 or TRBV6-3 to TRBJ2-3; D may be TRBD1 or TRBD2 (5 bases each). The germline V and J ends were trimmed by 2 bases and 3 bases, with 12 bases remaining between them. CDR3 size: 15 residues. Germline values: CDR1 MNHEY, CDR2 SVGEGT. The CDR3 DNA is TGTGCCAGCAGTTACGTGGGACGAGAAACAGATACGCAGTATTTT. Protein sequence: CASSYVGRETDTQYF.

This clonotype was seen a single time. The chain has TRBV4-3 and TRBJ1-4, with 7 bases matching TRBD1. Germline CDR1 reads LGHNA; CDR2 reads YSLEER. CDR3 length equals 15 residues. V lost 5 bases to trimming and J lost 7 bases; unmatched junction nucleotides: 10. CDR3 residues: CASSITGTVTEKLFF. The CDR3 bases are TGCGCCAGCAGCATCACCGGGACAGTGACTGAAAAACTGTTTTTT.

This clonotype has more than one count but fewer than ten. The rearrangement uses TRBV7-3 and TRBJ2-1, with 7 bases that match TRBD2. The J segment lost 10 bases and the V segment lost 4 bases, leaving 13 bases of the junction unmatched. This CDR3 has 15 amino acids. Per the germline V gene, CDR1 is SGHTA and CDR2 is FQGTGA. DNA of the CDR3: TGTGCCAGCAGCTACGGCACTAGCGATACGAGAGAGCAGTTCTTC. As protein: CASSYGTSDTREQFF. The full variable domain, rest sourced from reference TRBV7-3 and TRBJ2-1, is GAGVSQTPSNKVTEKGKYVELRCDPISGHTALYWYRQSLGQGPEFLIYFQGTGAADDSGLPNDRFFAVRPEGSVSTLKIQRTERGDSAVYLCASSYGTSDTREQFFGPGTRLTVL.

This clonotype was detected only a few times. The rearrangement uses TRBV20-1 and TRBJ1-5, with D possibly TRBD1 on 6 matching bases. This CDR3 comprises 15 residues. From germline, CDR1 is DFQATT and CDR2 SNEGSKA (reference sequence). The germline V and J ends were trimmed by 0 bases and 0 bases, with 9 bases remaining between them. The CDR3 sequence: CSARDGQNSNQPQHF. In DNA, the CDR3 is TGCAGTGCTAGAGATGGACAGAATAGCAATCAGCCCCAGCATTTT.

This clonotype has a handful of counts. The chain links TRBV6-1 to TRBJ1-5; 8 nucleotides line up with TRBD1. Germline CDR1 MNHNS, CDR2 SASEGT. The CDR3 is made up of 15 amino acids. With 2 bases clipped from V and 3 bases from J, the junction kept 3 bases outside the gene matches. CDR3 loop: CASSENRGTNQPQHF. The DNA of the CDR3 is TGTGCCAGCAGTGAAAACAGGGGGACCAATCAGCCCCAGCATTTT.

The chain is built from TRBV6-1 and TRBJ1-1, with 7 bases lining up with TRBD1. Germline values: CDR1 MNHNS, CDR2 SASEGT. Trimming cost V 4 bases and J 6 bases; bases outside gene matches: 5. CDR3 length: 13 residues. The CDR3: CASSVYQGAEAFF. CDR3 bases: TGTGCCAGCAGTGTTTACCAGGGGGCTGAAGCTTTCTTT.

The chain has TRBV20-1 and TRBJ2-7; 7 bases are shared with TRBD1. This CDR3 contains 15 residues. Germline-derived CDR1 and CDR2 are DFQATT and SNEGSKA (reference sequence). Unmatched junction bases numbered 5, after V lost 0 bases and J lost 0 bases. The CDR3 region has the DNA TGCAGTGCTAGAGATCGCCGGGACAGCTCCTACGAGCAGTACTTC. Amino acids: CSARDRRDSSYEQYF.

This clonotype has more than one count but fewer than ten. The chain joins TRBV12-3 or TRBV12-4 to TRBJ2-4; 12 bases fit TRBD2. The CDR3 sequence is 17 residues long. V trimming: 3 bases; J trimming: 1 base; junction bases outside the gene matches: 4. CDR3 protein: CASSFGLAGMAKNIQYF. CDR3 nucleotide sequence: TGTGCCAGCAGTTTTGGACTAGCGGGAATGGCCAAAAACATTCAGTACTTC.

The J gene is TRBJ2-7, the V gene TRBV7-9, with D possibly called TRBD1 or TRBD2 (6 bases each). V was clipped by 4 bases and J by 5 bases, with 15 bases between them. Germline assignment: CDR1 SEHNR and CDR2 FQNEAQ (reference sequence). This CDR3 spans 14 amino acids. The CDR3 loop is CASSSITGRHEQYF. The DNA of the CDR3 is TGTGCCAGCAGCTCTATTACAGGGAGGCACGAGCAGTACTTC.

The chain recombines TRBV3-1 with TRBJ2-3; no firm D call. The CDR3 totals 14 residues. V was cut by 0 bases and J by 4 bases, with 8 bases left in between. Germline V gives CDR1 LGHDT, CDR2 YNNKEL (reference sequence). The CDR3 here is CASSQDNAADTQYF. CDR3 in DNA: TGTGCCAGCAGCCAAGATAATGCGGCAGATACGCAGTATTTT.

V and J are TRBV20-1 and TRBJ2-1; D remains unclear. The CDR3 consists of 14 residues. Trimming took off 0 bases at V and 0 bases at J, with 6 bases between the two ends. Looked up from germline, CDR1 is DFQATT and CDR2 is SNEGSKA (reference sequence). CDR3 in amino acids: CSAREGGSYNEQFF. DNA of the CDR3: TGCAGTGCTAGAGAAGGCGGCTCCTACAATGAGCAGTTCTTC.

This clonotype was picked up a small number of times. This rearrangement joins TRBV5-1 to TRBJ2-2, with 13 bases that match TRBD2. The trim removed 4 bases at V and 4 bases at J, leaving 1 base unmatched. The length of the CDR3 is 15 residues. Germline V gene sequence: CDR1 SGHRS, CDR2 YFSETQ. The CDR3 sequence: CASSRLAGGTGELFF. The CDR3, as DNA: TGCGCCAGCAGCCGACTAGCGGGAGGCACCGGGGAGCTGTTTTTT.

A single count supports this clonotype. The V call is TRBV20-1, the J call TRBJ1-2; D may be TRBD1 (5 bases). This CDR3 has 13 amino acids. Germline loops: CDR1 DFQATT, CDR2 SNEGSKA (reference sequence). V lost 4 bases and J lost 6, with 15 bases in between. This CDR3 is CSATMTRGHGYTF. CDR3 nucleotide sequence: TGCAGTGCTACTATGACAAGGGGCCATGGCTACACCTTC.